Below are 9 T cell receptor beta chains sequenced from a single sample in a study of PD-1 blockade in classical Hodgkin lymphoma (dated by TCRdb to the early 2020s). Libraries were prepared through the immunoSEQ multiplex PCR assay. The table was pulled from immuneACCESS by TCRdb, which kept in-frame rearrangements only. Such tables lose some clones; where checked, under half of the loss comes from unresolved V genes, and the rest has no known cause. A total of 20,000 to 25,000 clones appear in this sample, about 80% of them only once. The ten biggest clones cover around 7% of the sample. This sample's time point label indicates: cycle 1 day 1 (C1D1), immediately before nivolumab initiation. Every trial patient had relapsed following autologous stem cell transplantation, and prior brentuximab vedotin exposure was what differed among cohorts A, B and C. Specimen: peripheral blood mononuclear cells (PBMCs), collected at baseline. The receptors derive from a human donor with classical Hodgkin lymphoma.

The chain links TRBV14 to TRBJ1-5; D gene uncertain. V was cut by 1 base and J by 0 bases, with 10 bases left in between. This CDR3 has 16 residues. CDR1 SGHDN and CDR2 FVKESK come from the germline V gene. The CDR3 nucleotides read TGTGCCAGCAGCCAAGTTTCGGAACCTAGCAATCAGCCCCAGCATTTT. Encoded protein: CASSQVSEPSNQPQHF.

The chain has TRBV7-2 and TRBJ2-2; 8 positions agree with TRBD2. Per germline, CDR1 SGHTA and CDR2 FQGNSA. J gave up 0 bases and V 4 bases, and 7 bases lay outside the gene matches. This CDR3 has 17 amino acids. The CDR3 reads CASSSMALAANTGELFF. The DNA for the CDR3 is TGTGCCAGCAGCTCGATGGCACTAGCGGCGAACACCGGGGAGCTGTTTTTT.

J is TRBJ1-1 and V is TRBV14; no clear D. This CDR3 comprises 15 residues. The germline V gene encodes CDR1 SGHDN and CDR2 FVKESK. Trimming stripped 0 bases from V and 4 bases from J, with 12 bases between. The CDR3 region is CASSQDIGSGTEAFF. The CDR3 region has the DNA TGTGCCAGCAGCCAAGATATCGGATCGGGCACTGAAGCTTTCTTT.

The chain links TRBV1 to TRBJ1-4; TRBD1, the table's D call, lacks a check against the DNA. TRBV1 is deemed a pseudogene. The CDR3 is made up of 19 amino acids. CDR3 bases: TGCACCAGCAGCCAATTAGGCAGGGGGCGTCCAATAGCTAATGAAAAACTGTTTTTT. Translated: CTSSQLGRGRPIANEKLFF.

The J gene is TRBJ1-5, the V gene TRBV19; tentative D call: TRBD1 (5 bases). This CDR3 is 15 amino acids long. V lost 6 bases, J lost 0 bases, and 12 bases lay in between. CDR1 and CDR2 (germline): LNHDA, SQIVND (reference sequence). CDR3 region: CASRRGPNSNQPQHF. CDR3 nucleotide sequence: TGTGCCAGTAGAAGGGGACCCAATAGCAATCAGCCCCAGCATTTT.

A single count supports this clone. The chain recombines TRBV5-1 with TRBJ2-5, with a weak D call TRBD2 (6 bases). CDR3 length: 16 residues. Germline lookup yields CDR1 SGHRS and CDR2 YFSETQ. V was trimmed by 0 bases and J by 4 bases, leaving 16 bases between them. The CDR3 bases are TGCGCCAGCAGCTTGGCCTCGGCAGGGCGGGGAGAGACCCAGTACTTC. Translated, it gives CASSLASAGRGETQYF.

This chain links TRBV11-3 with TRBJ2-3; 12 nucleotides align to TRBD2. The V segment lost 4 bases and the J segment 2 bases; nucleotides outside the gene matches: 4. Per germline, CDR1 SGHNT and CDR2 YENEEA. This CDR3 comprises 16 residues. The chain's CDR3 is CASSSGTSGPTDTQYF. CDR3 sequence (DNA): TGTGCCAGCAGCTCCGGGACTAGCGGGCCCACAGATACGCAGTATTTT.

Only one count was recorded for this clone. The CDR3 DNA is TGCGCCAGCAGCTGGGTTGCGGGCTCTGGAAACACCATATATTTT. Translating it yields CASSWVAGSGNTIYF. V usage is TRBV5-1 and J usage is TRBJ1-3; D call uncertain. The germline V gene encodes CDR1 SGHRS and CDR2 YFSETQ. The CDR3 spans 15 residues. V dropped 3 bases and J dropped 0 bases, with 10 bases sitting between them.

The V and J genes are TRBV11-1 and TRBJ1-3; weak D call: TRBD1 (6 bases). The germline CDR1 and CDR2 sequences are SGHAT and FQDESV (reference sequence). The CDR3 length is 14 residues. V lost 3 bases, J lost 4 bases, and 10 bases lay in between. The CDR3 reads CASSFGTIGNTIYF. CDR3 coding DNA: TGTGCCAGCAGCTTTGGGACAATCGGAAACACCATATATTTT.